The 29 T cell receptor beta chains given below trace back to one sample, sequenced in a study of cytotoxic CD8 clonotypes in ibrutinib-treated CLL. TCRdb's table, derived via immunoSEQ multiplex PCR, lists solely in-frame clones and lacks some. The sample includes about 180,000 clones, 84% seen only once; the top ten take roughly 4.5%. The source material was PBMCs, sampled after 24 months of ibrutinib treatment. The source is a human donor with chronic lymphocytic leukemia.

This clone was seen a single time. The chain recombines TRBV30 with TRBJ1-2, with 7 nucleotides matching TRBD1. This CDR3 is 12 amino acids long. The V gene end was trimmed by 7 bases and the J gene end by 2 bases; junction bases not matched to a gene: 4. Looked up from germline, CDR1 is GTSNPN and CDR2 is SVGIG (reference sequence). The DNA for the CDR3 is TGTGCCTTTCTCAGGGGGAACTATGGCTACACCTTC. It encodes CAFLRGNYGYTF.

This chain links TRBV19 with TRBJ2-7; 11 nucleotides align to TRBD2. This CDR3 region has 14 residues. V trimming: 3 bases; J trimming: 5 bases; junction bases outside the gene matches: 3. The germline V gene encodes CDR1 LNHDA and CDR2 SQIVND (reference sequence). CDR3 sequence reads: CASSIGTSGHEQYF. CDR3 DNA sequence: TGTGCCAGTAGTATCGGGACTAGCGGCCACGAGCAGTACTTC. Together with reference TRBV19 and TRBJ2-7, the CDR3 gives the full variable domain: DGGITQSPKYLFRKEGQNVTLSCEQNLNHDAMYWYRQDPGQGLRLIYYSQIVNDFQKGDIAEGYSVSREKKESFPLTVTSAQKNPTAFYLCASSIGTSGHEQYFGPGTRLTVT.

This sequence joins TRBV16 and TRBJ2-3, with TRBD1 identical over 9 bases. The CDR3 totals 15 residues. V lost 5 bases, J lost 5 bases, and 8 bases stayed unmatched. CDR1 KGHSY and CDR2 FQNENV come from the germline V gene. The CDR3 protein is CASSRTGARGDTQYF. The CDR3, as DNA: TGTGCCAGCAGCAGGACAGGGGCGAGAGGAGATACGCAGTATTTT.

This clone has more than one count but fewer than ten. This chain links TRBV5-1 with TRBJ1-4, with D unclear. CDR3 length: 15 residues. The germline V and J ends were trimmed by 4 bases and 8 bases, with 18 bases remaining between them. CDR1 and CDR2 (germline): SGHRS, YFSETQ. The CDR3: CASSPTFASHEKLFF. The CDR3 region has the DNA TGCGCCAGCAGCCCTACATTCGCGAGCCACGAAAAACTGTTTTTT. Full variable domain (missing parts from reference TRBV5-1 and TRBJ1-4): KAGVTQTPRYLIKTRGQQVTLSCSPISGHRSVSWYQQTPGQGLQFLFEYFSETQRNKGNFPGRFSGRQFSNSRSEMNVSTLELGDSALYLCASSPTFASHEKLFFGSGTQLSVL.

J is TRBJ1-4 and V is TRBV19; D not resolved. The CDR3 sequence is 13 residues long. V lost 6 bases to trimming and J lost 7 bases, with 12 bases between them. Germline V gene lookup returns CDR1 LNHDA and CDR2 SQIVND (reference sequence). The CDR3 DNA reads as TGTGCCAGTAGCCGGATGAACGGTGAAAAACTGTTTTTT. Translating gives CASSRMNGEKLFF.

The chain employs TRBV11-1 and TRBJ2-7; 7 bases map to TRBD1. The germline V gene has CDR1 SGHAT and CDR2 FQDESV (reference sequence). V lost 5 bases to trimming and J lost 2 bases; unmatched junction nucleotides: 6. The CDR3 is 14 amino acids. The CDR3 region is CASSHWDRTYEQYF. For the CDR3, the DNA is TGTGCCAGCAGCCACTGGGACAGAACCTACGAGCAGTACTTC.

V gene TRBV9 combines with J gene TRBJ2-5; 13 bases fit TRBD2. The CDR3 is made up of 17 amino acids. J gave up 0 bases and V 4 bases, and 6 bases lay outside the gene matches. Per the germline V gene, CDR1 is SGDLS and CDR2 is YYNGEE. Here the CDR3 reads CASSPGTSGVYQETQYF. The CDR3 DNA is TGTGCCAGCAGCCCAGGGACTAGCGGGGTGTACCAAGAGACCCAGTACTTC. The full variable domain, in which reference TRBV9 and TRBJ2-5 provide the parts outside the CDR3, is DSGVTQTPKHLITATGQRVTLRCSPRSGDLSVYWYQQSLDQGLQFLIQYYNGEERAKGNILERFSAQQFPDLHSELNLSSLELGDSALYFCASSPGTSGVYQETQYFGPGTRLLVL.

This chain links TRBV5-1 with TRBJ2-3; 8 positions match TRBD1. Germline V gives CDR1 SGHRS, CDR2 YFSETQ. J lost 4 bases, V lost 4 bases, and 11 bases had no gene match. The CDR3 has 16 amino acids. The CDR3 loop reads CASSPRQGTRADTQYF. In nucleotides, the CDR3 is TGCGCCAGCAGCCCTCGACAGGGGACGCGGGCAGATACGCAGTATTTT.

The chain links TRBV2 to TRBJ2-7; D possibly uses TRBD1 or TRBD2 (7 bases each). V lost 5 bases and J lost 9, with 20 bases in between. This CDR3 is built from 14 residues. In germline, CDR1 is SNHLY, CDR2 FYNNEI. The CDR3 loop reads CASSYSEGAGVQYF. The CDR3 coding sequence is TGTGCCAGCAGTTATAGCGAGGGGGCGGGGGTGCAGTACTTC.

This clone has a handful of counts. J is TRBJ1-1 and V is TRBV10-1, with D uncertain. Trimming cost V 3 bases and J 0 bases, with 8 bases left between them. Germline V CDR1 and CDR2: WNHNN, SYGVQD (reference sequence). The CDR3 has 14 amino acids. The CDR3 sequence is CASSDTHMNTEAFF. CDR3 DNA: TGCGCCAGCAGTGATACCCATATGAACACTGAAGCTTTCTTT.

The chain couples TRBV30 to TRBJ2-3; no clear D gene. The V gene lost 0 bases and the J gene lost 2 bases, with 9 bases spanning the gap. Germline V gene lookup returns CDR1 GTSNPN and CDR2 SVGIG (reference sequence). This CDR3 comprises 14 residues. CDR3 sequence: CAWSVSSTTDTQYF. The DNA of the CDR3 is TGTGCCTGGAGTGTTAGTTCAACCACAGATACGCAGTATTTT. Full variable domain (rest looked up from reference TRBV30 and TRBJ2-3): SQTIHQWPATLVQPVGSPLSLECTVEGTSNPNLYWYRQAAGRGLQLLFYSVGIGQISSEVPQNLSASRPQDRQFILSSKKLLLSDSGFYLCAWSVSSTTDTQYFGPGTRLTVL.

The CDR3 region has the DNA TGTGCCAGCAGCTTAAACCAGCACCCGGAGACCCAGTACTTC. This sequence encodes CASSLNQHPETQYF. The chain joins TRBV7-2 to TRBJ2-5; D gene ambiguous. The CDR3 extends over 14 amino acids. Germline-derived CDR1 and CDR2 are SGHTA and FQGNSA. Trimming took off 2 bases at V and 5 bases at J, with 12 bases between the two ends.

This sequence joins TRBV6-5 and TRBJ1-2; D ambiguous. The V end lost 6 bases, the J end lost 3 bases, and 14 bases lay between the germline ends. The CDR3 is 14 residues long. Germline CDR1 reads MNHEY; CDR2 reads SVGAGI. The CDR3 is CASSRTLRDYGYTF. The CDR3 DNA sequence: TGTGCCAGCAGCAGGACCCTCCGGGACTATGGCTACACCTTC.

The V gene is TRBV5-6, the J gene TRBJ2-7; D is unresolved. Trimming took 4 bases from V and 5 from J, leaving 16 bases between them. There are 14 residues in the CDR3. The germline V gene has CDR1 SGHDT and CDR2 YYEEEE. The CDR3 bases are TGTGCCAGCAGCGGGAACGTTGTGTACGACGAGCAGTACTTC. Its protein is CASSGNVVYDEQYF.

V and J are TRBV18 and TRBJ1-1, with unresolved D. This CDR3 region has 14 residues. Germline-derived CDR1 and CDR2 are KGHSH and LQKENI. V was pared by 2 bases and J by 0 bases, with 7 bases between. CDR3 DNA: TGTGCCAGCTCACCATCCGGACTGAACACTGAAGCTTTCTTT. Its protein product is CASSPSGLNTEAFF.

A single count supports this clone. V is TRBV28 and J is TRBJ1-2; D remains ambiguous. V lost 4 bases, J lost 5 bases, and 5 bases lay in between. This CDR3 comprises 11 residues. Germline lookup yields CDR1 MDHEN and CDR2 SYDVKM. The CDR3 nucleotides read TGTGCCAGCAGTTCTATGTATGGCTACACCTTC. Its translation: CASSSMYGYTF.

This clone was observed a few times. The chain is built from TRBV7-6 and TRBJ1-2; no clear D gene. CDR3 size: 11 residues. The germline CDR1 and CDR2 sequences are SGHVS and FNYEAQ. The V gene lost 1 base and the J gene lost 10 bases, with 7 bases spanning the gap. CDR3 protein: CASSLEGFYTF. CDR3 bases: TGTGCCAGCAGCTTAGAAGGATTCTACACCTTC. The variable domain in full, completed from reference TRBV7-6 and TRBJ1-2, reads GAGVSQSPRYKVTKRGQDVALRCDPISGHVSLYWYRQALGQGPEFLTYFNYEAQQDKSGLPNDRFSAERPEGSISTLTIQRTEQRDSAMYRCASSLEGFYTFGSGTRLTVV.

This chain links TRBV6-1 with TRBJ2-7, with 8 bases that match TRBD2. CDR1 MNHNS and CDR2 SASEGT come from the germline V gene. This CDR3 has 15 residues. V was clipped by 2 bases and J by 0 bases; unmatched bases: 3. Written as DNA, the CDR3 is TGTGCCAGCAGTGAATGGAGCGGGGGCTCCTACGAGCAGTACTTC. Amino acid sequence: CASSEWSGGSYEQYF.

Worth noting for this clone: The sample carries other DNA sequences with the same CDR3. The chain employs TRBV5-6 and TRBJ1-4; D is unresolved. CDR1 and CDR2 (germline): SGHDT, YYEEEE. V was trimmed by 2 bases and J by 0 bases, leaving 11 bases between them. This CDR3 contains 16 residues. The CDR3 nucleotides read TGTGCCAGCAGCTTCCCTCGGGGTGCAACTAATGAAAAACTGTTTTTT. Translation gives CASSFPRGATNEKLFF.

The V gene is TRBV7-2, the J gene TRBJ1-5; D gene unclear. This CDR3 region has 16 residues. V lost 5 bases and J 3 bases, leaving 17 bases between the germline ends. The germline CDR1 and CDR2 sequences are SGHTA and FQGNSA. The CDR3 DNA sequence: TGTGCCAGCAGCCGAAGCGTCAAGGTCACCAATCAGCCCCAGCATTTT. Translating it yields CASSRSVKVTNQPQHF.

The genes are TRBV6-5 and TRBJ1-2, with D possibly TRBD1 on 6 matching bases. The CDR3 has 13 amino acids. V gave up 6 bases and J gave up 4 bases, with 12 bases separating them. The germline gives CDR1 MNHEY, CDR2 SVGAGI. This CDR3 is CASSRGTLYGYTF. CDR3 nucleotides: TGTGCCAGCAGCCGCGGGACACTCTATGGCTACACCTTC.

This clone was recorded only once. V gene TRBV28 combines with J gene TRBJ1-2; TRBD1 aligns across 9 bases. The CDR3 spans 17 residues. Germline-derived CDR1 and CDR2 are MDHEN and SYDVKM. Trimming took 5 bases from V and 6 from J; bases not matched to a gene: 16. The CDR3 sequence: CASSTPPRTGARDGYTF. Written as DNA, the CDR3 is TGTGCCAGCAGTACTCCACCCCGGACAGGGGCCCGGGATGGCTACACCTTC.

DNA of the CDR3: TGTGCCAGCAGCCCTGGGACCATAACGGGCTACAATGAGCAGTTCTTC. It encodes CASSPGTITGYNEQFF. The rearrangement links TRBV11-1 to TRBJ2-1; D is tentatively TRBD1 or TRBD2 (5 bases each). The germline V gene encodes CDR1 SGHAT and CDR2 FQDESV (reference sequence). V was clipped by 5 bases and J by 3 bases, with 17 bases between them. This CDR3 is built from 16 residues.

CDR3: CASSLPGQGDNEQFF. In DNA, the CDR3 is TGCGCCAGCAGCTTACCCGGACAGGGTGATAATGAGCAGTTCTTC. This chain links TRBV5-1 with TRBJ2-1; 8 positions match TRBD1. Germline V lookup: CDR1 SGHRS, CDR2 YFSETQ. The length of the CDR3 is 15 residues. Trimming cost V 2 bases and J 7 bases; bases outside gene matches: 8. Based on the CDR3 plus reference TRBV5-1 and TRBJ2-1, the full variable domain is KAGVTQTPRYLIKTRGQQVTLSCSPISGHRSVSWYQQTPGQGLQFLFEYFSETQRNKGNFPGRFSGRQFSNSRSEMNVSTLELGDSALYLCASSLPGQGDNEQFFGPGTRLTVL.

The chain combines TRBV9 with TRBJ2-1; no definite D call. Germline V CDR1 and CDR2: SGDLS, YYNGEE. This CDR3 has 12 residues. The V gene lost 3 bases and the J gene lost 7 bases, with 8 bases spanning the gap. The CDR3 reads CASSATWNEQFF. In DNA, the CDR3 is TGTGCCAGCAGCGCGACCTGGAATGAGCAGTTCTTC.

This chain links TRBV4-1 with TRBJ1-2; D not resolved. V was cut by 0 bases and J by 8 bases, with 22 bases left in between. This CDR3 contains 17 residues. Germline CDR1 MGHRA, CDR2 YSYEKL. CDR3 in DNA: TGCGCCAGCAGCCAAGAAGGTTTCAATGCTGGGCCAGGAGGCTACACCTTC. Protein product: CASSQEGFNAGPGGYTF.

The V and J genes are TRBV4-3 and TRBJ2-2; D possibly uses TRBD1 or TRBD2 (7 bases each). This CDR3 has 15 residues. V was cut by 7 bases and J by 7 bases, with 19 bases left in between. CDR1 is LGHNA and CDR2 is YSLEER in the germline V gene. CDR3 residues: CASTPGGGADGELFF. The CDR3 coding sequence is TGCGCCAGCACCCCAGGGGGGGGAGCTGACGGGGAGCTGTTTTTT.

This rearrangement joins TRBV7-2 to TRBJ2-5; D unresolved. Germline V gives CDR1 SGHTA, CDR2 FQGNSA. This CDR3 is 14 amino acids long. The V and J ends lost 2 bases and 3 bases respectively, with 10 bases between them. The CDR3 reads CASSLHSGKETQYF. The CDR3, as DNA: TGTGCCAGCAGCTTACACTCCGGAAAAGAGACCCAGTACTTC.

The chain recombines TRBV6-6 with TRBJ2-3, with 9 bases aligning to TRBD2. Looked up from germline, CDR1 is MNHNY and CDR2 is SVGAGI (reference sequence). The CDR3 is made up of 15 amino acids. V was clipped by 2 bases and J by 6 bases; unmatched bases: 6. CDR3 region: CASSYRGLASDTQYF. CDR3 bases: TGTGCCAGCAGTTACCGGGGACTAGCAAGTGATACGCAGTATTTT.